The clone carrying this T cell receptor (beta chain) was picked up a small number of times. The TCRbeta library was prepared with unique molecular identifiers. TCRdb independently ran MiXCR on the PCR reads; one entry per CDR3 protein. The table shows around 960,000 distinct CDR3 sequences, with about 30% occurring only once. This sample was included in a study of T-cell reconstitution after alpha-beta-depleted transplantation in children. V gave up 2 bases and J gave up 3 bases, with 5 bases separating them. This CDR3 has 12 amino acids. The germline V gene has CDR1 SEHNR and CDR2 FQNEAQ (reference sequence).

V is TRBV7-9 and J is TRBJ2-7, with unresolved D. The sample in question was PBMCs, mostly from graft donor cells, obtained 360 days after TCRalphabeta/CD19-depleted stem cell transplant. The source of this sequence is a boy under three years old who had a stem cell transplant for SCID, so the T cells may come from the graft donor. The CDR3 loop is CASSLMFYEQYF. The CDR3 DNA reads TGTGCCAGCAGCTTAATGTTCTACGAGCAGTACTTC.